This T cell receptor beta chain was observed in a study of cytomegalovirus exposure and HLA in healthy donors. CDR1 MGHRA and CDR2 YSYEKL come from the germline V gene. Between the trimmed V and J ends, which lost 3 bases and 2 bases, there was a span of 11 bases. This CDR3 contains 16 residues. With 60 Vbeta and 13 Jbeta primers, the PCR was carried out. Clones were read by immunoSEQ multiplex PCR, and TCRdb kept only the in-frame ones, dropping some. This table holds 200,000 to 250,000 clones, about 89% found once. The gene calls are TRBV4-1 and TRBJ2-6, with D hard to call. Sequenced sample: PBMCs. This TCR derives from a woman between 18 and 30 years old in good health and CMV-seronegative. The DNA of the CDR3 is TGCGCCAGCAGCCAGTTTCAGGTTACTGGGGCCAACGTCCTGACTTTC. Amino acids: CASSQFQVTGANVLTF.